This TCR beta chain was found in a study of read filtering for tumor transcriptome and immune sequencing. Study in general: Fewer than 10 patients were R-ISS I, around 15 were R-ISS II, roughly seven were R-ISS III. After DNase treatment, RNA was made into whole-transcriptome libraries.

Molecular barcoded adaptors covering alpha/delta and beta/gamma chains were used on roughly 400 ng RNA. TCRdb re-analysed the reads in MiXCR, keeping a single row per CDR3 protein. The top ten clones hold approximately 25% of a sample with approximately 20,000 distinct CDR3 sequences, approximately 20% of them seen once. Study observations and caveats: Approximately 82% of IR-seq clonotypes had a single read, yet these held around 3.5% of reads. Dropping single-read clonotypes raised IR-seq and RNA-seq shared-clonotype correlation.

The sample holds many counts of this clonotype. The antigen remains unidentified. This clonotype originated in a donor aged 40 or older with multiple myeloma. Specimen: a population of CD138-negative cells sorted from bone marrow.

The DNA of the CDR3 is TGTGCCAGCAGCTTGAGAGTCGGCAGGGCGAACACCGGGGAGCTGTTTTTT. The encoded protein is CASSLRVGRANTGELFF. This chain links TRBV5-4 with TRBJ2-2; a weak D match, TRBD1 (5 bases). Germline CDR1 reads SGHNT; CDR2 reads YYREEE (reference sequence). V gave up 1 base and J gave up 0 bases, with 13 bases separating them. The CDR3 has 17 amino acids.